The 21 T cell receptor beta chains below come from one sample, sequenced in a study of read filtering for tumor transcriptome and immune sequencing. The library was built from about 400 ng RNA with molecular barcoded adaptors for alpha/delta and beta/gamma chains. In TCRdb, the reads were re-called with MiXCR into one record per CDR3 protein. Of approximately 140,000 distinct CDR3 sequences in the sample, approximately 13% were seen once. Source material: a population of CD138-negative cells sorted from bone marrow. The origin of the receptors is a donor aged 40 or over with multiple myeloma.

The table lists this clonotype with many counts. The chain couples TRBV7-9 to TRBJ2-3; 8 bases agree with TRBD2. The V gene's germline CDR1 is SEHNR and CDR2 FQNEAQ (reference sequence). The CDR3 covers 15 residues. V lost 8 bases to trimming and J lost 1 base; unmatched junction nucleotides: 8. For the CDR3, the DNA is TGTGCCAGCGCCTCGCTGCGGGAGGGCACAGATACGCAGTATTTT. It is translated as CASASLREGTDTQYF.

This clonotype was seen repeatedly, ten times or more. The gene calls are TRBV6-2 or TRBV6-3 and TRBJ1-1, with D uncertain. CDR3 length: 12 residues. Trimming removed 5 bases from V and 7 bases from J, with 11 bases in between. Germline V gene sequence: CDR1 MNHEY, CDR2 SVGEGT. The DNA for the CDR3 is TGTGCCAGCAGTAACGGACGGTTTGAAGCTTTCTTT. It is translated as CASSNGRFEAFF.

This clonotype was detected ten times or more. This chain links TRBV6-2 or TRBV6-3 with TRBJ2-3, with TRBD2 matching 11 bases. Germline loops: CDR1 MNHEY, CDR2 SVGEGT. There are 18 residues in the CDR3. J gave up 3 bases and V 5 bases, and 13 bases lay outside the gene matches. CDR3: CASSRLGLAGFRTDTQYF. The CDR3 DNA sequence: TGTGCCAGCAGTCGACTTGGACTAGCGGGTTTCCGGACAGATACGCAGTATTTT.

In regard to this clonotype: Lacking the conserved final phenylalanine or tryptophan, this CDR3 likely reflects a read error. It is unclear where the CDR3 begins or ends on the DNA, so no DNA is shown, and the CDR3 is as TCRdb lists it. This rearrangement joins TRBV4-3 to TRBJ2-1; the D call in the table, TRBD1, was not verified against the DNA. Germline-derived CDR1 and CDR2 are LGHNA and YSLEER. Counting both end residues, the CDR3 totals 17 amino acids. The CDR3 is CASSQPGSQGNYNEQIC.

This clonotype occurred a few times. With a much larger clone just one base away, this may be a read error. Because it lacks the conserved phenylalanine or tryptophan at the end, this CDR3 is likely a read error. This chain connects TRBV6-5 to TRBJ2-1; D may be TRBD1 (5 bases). Germline lookup yields CDR1 MNHEY and CDR2 SVGAGI. Trimming removed 5 bases at V and 7 bases at J, with 12 bases between. The CDR3 loop spans 13 amino acids. CDR3 coding DNA: TGTGCCAGCAGTCTTCCAGGGTGGAATGAGCAGTTCTCC. It is translated as CASSLPGWNEQFS.

For this clonotype: A junction boundary mismatches the germline segment, possibly from a read error. The rearrangement uses TRBV7-2 and TRBJ2-1, with TRBD2 matching over 9 bases. This CDR3 contains 12 residues. Germline V gene lookup returns CDR1 SGHTA and CDR2 FQGNSA. The CDR3 reads CAGSLEAGGQFF. The CDR3 coding sequence is TGTGCCGGCAGCTTAGAAGCGGGAGGGCAGTTCTTC.

This clonotype occurred many times. The chain combines TRBV19 with TRBJ2-1; 8 bases align to TRBD2. The CDR3 is made up of 16 amino acids. The V gene's germline CDR1 is LNHDA and CDR2 SQIVND (reference sequence). With V trimmed by 3 bases and J by 0 bases, 4 bases remained unmatched. CDR3 in amino acids: CASSMRREDSYNEQFF. CDR3 nucleotides: TGTGCCAGTAGTATGCGGCGGGAGGACTCCTACAATGAGCAGTTCTTC.

A remark on this clonotype: The conserved phenylalanine or tryptophan is not found at the CDR3 terminus, so this likely reflects a read error. V is TRBV27 and J is TRBJ2-1; 9 positions match TRBD2. CDR3 length: 16 amino acids. Germline V lookup: CDR1 MNHEY, CDR2 SMNVEV (reference sequence). CDR3 region: CASSLLSGGFYNEQFL. The CDR3 coding sequence is TGTGCCAGCAGTCTCCTTAGCGGGGGATTCTACAACGAGCAGTTCCTC.

This rearrangement joins TRBV11-3 to TRBJ2-5; TRBD2 matches at 14 bases. The junction had 8 bases not matched to a gene; V was cut back by 5 bases and J by 6 bases. The CDR3 loop spans 16 amino acids. Per germline, CDR1 SGHNT and CDR2 YENEEA. For the CDR3, the DNA is TGTGCCAGCAGCCCAGCGACTAGCGGGAGGGCCCAGACCCAGTACTTC. This gives the protein CASSPATSGRAQTQYF.

Worth noting for this clonotype: Given a much more abundant clone one base away, this may be a read error. The chain has TRBV10-3 and TRBJ2-6, with D possibly matching TRBD1 (6 bases). The CDR3 loop spans 16 amino acids. Germline V lookup: CDR1 ENHRY, CDR2 SYGVKD. V lost 6 bases, J lost 0 bases, and 12 bases lay in between. Written as DNA, the CDR3 is TGTGCCATCAGGGACAGCTCTCTCTCTGGGGCCAACGTCCTGACTTTC. This translates into CAIRDSSLSGANVLTF.

This clonotype was seen many times. A read error is likely, as this CDR3 ends without the conserved phenylalanine or tryptophan. The DNA is left out, because the CDR3 cannot be placed on it with certainty; the CDR3 is given as TCRdb lists it. The chain carries TRBV7-9 and TRBJ2-5; the listed D gene, TRBD1, was not tested against the DNA. Looked up from germline, CDR1 is SEHNR and CDR2 is FQNEAQ (reference sequence). The CDR3 region is 10 residues in length, termini included. The CDR3 sequence is CASTVPGQAS.

In this sample, this clonotype turned up many times. The J gene is TRBJ2-7, the V gene TRBV19; D is tentatively TRBD1 or TRBD2 (5 bases each). This CDR3 contains 15 residues. Deletions cut 5 bases from V and 2 bases from J, with 16 bases between. Germline CDR1 and CDR2: LNHDA and SQIVND (reference sequence). The DNA for the CDR3 is TGTGCCAGTAGTGCAGGGACGGGGAGTCCCTACGAGCAGTACTTC. This translates into CASSAGTGSPYEQYF.

Comment on this clonotype: A far larger clone is a single base away, which makes a read error likely. V gene TRBV7-9 combines with J gene TRBJ1-1; unclear D gene. CDR1 and CDR2 from the germline V gene are SEHNR and FQNEAQ (reference sequence). V lost 1 base, J lost 10 bases, and 10 bases lay in between. The CDR3 sequence is 12 residues long. DNA of the CDR3: TGTGCCAGCAGCTTAGGGGGAGTTGGAGCTTTCTTT. It encodes CASSLGGVGAFF.

This clonotype has more than one count but fewer than ten. The chain is built from TRBV19 and TRBJ2-2; no clear D gene. The CDR3 loop spans 15 amino acids. Trimming stripped 0 bases from V and 3 bases from J, with 8 bases between. Germline CDR1 LNHDA, CDR2 SQIVND (reference sequence). CDR3 coding DNA: TGTGCCAGTAGTATAGAGACACTCGACACCGGGGAGCTGTTTTTT. Translating it yields CASSIETLDTGELFF.

In its sample, this clonotype was seen many times. This chain uses TRBV10-3 with TRBJ2-2; TRBD2 aligns across 7 bases. With V trimmed by 7 bases and J by 3 bases, 5 bases remained unmatched. Germline CDR1 ENHRY, CDR2 SYGVKD. The CDR3 has 14 amino acids. In DNA, the CDR3 is TGTGCCATCAAGCGGCTAGCGGACACCGGGGAGCTGTTTTTT. Translation: CAIKRLADTGELFF.

The chain uses TRBV11-2 and TRBJ2-5, with D possibly being TRBD1 or TRBD2 (6 bases each). V was pared by 5 bases and J by 2 bases, with 15 bases between. Per germline, CDR1 SGHAT and CDR2 FQNNGV. This CDR3 region has 15 residues. CDR3 bases: TGTGCCAGCAGCCCCTGGGGGGCTCAACAAGAGACCCAGTACTTC. Encoded protein: CASSPWGAQQETQYF.

Many counts were recorded for this clonotype. The J gene is TRBJ2-2, the V gene TRBV6-1; D is uncertain. This CDR3 is built from 12 residues. Trimming stripped 7 bases from V and 3 bases from J, with 6 bases between. The V gene's germline CDR1 is MNHNS and CDR2 SASEGT. CDR3 DNA sequence: TGTGCCAGCATCGGTGACACCGGGGAGCTGTTTTTT. Amino acid sequence: CASIGDTGELFF.

There are many counts of this clonotype. The DNA for the CDR3 is TGCGCCAGCAGCCTGGGAACAGGGGACACTGAAGCTTTCTTT. Protein product: CASSLGTGDTEAFF. The chain joins TRBV5-1 to TRBJ1-1; 7 bases fit TRBD1. Germline assignment: CDR1 SGHRS and CDR2 YFSETQ. This CDR3 contains 14 residues. Trimming took 4 bases from V and 3 from J; bases not matched to a gene: 6.

This clonotype has more than one count but fewer than ten. The chain joins TRBV6-1 to TRBJ2-7; TRBD2 aligns across 13 bases. Trimming cost V 3 bases and J 2 bases; bases outside gene matches: 4. Germline CDR1 and CDR2: MNHNS and SASEGT. This CDR3 contains 16 residues. CDR3 sequence reads: CASSDGTSGTPYEQYF. The CDR3 DNA follows: TGTGCCAGCAGTGACGGGACTAGCGGGACACCCTACGAGCAGTACTTC.

This clonotype appeared a few times. The chain combines TRBV30 with TRBJ2-7; D gene uncertain. Germline CDR1 is GTSNPN and CDR2 is SVGIG (reference sequence). The CDR3 runs to 12 residues. The V end was cut by 0 bases, the J end by 7 bases, with 10 bases between. The CDR3 loop is CAWSVEDGEQYF. CDR3 nucleotides: TGTGCCTGGAGTGTAGAGGACGGTGAGCAGTACTTC.

This clonotype was seen at least ten times. The V and J genes are TRBV10-3 and TRBJ1-1, with D maybe TRBD1 (6 bases). The CDR3 length is 13 residues. V lost 6 bases to trimming and J lost 6 bases, with 14 bases between them. Germline CDR1 is ENHRY and CDR2 is SYGVKD. The DNA for the CDR3 is TGTGCCATCAGGGGGGGGGCCTGGGCTGAAGCTTTCTTT. This sequence encodes CAIRGGAWAEAFF.